The 5 T cell receptor beta chains reported below all come from one sample, sequenced in a study of blood T cell repertoires in COVID-19. Method: immunoSEQ multiplex PCR; TCRdb's copy keeps in-frame clones and lacks some. The data contain about 140,000 clones, around three quarters of them singletons. The sequencing input was peripheral blood. The origin of the receptors is a man older than 75 with acute or convalescent COVID-19.

V and J are TRBV6-2 or TRBV6-3 and TRBJ1-1, with no clear D. Trimming took off 5 bases at V and 3 bases at J, with 13 bases between the two ends. Germline CDR1 MNHEY, CDR2 SVGEGT. The length of the CDR3 is 14 residues. The CDR3, as DNA: TGTGCCAGCAGTCAGGTCTTATCCTACACTGAAGCTTTCTTT. Protein sequence: CASSQVLSYTEAFF.

The rearrangement links TRBV10-3 to TRBJ2-3; 11 bases fit TRBD1. The CDR3 length is 16 residues. V was pared by 5 bases and J by 5 bases, with 9 bases of the junction left unmatched. Germline-derived CDR1 and CDR2 are ENHRY and SYGVKD. Written as DNA, the CDR3 is TGTGCCATCAGTACTTGGACAGGGGGCGTAATAGATACGCAGTATTTT. It translates to CAISTWTGGVIDTQYF.

The chain recombines TRBV3-1 (or the pseudogene TRBV3-2) with TRBJ2-6, with D maybe TRBD2 (6 bases). V was shortened by 2 bases and J by 4 bases, with 18 bases between the two germline ends. CDR3 length: 18 amino acids. Germline values: CDR1 LGHDT, CDR2 YNNKEL (reference sequence). The CDR3 DNA sequence: TGTGCCAGCAGCCAATCCAGGCAGCGAGGGAGGGGGGCCAACGTCCTGACTTTC. Amino acids: CASSQSRQRGRGANVLTF.

The chain employs TRBV5-1 and TRBJ2-1, with TRBD2 as a possible D gene (7 bases). V was cut by 7 bases and J by 0 bases, with 11 bases left in between. This CDR3 is 14 amino acids long. Looked up from germline, CDR1 is SGHRS and CDR2 is YFSETQ. CDR3 DNA: TGCGCCAGCGTGAGGGGGGGCTCCTACAATGAGCAGTTCTTC. This gives the protein CASVRGGSYNEQFF.

The gene calls are TRBV15 and TRBJ1-1; maybe TRBD1 (5 bases). V was shortened by 1 base and J by 0 bases, with 9 bases between the two germline ends. The CDR3 sequence is 15 residues long. Germline V gives CDR1 LNHNV, CDR2 YYDKDF (reference sequence). The CDR3: CATSRGGGVNTEAFF. The DNA for the CDR3 is TGTGCCACCAGCAGAGGTGGAGGGGTGAACACTGAAGCTTTCTTT.